The rows below give T cell receptor beta chains drawn from one sample of a study of Graves' ophthalmopathy and Graves' hyperthyroidism. TCRdb fed the multiplex PCR reads into MiXCR, producing one record per CDR3 protein. The sample lists some 400,000 distinct CDR3 sequences; approximately 16% were seen once. The sample taken for sequencing was peripheral blood. The receptors come from a woman younger than 30 with Graves' ophthalmopathy. CDR3s include the opening cysteine and the closing phenylalanine or tryptophan. Fields, in order: J gene, clone size, D gene, V gene, CDR3 DNA, CDR3 protein. The D gene is left open where the match is weak. Only some rows state a clone size, as once, few, many or a class for expanded clones.

>TRBJ1-5|-|-|TRBV30
TGTGCCTGGACCAAACAGGGCCCTTATAGCAACCAGCCCCAGCATTTT
CAWTKQGPYSNQPQHF
>TRBJ1-1|many|-|TRBV28
TGTGCCAGCAGGCCGACGGGCCGCACTGAAGCTTTCTTT
CASRPTGRTEAFF
>TRBJ2-4|many|-|TRBV5-1
TGCGCCAGCAGCTTGAGAGGGGATGGACCCAAAAACATTCAGTACTTC
CASSLRGDGPKNIQYF
>TRBJ2-5|many|-|TRBV12-3/TRBV12-4
TGTGCCAGCAGCCTTCTGAAGGGACACCTCTCGGGGACCCAGTACTTC
CASSLLKGHLSGTQYF
>TRBJ1-1|few|-|TRBV6-1
TGTGCCAGCACCTCCCCCGGCAGGGTCACTGAAGCTTTCTTT
CASTSPGRVTEAFF
>TRBJ1-6|many|-|TRBV7-8
TGTGCCAGCAGCTTAGTCGGTTATTCACCCCTCCACTTT
CASSLVGYSPLHF
>TRBJ2-4|many|TRBD1|TRBV6-1
TGTGCCAGCGCCCGGACAGGGGGCGACATTCAGTACTTC
CASARTGGDIQYF
>TRBJ2-2|many|-|TRBV7-2
TGTGCCAGCAGCCGCGCAGGGTCCACCGGGGAGCTGTTTTTT
CASSRAGSTGELFF
>TRBJ1-6|many|TRBD1|TRBV6-5
TGTGCCAGCAGTTACATGGGACAGGATAATTCACCCCTCCACTTT
CASSYMGQDNSPLHF
>TRBJ1-2|many|TRBD1|TRBV11-2
TGTGCCAGCAGCTCTTACGGGACAGGTCTAGGCTACACCTTC
CASSSYGTGLGYTF
>TRBJ2-4|many|-|TRBV11-2
TGTGCCAGCAGCCCACTAGGGTTAAACATTCAGTACTTC
CASSPLGLNIQYF
>TRBJ2-7|many|TRBD1|TRBV7-2
TGTGCCAGCAGCTTAGTGGGACAGGGGCCCTACGAGCAGTACTTC
CASSLVGQGPYEQYF
>TRBJ2-4|many|-|TRBV11-2
TGTGCCAGCAGCCTCGGGAAGGGAAACATTCAGTACTTC
CASSLGKGNIQYF
>TRBJ1-1|many|-|TRBV5-1
TGCGCCAGCGGGGGGACGGGGAACACTGAAGCTTTCTTT
CASGGTGNTEAFF
>TRBJ2-3|many|TRBD2|TRBV10-3
TGTGCCATCAGCCCGGGGGGGGACGCAGATACGCAGTATTTT
CAISPGGDADTQYF
>TRBJ2-5|many|-|TRBV27
TGTGCCAGCAGTTTATGGGCTAGCCAAGAGACCCAGTACTTC
CASSLWASQETQYF
>TRBJ1-5|many|-|TRBV7-6
TGTGCCAGCAGCTTAGGGGGGGGGGGGCACCATCAGCCCCAGCATTTT
CASSLGGGGHHQPQHF
>TRBJ1-2|many|-|TRBV28
TGTGCCAGCAGTTCGACAGGCGCCTCGCTCCTCTATGGCTACACCTTC
CASSSTGASLLYGYTF
>TRBJ1-1|many|-|TRBV6-5
TGTGCCAGCAGTTACTCGGGGGGGGCCACTGAAGCTCTCTTT
CASSYSGGATEALF
>TRBJ2-7|many|TRBD2|TRBV7-2
TGTGCCAGCAGCTTAGAAAGCGGGAGTGGAGAGCAGTACTTC
CASSLESGSGEQYF
>TRBJ2-7|-|TRBD2|TRBV15
TGTGCCACCAGCAGTAGACTAGCGGGGGTCTACGAGCAGTACTTC
CATSSRLAGVYEQYF
>TRBJ2-5|many|-|TRBV6-2/TRBV6-3
TGTGCCAGCAGTTACTCAGCCGGTCAAGAGACCCAGTACTTC
CASSYSAGQETQYF
>TRBJ1-1|many|-|TRBV12-3/TRBV12-4
TGTGCCAGCATTACCTTGACCGGAATGAACACTGAAGCTTTCTTT
CASITLTGMNTEAFF
>TRBJ2-3|many|-|TRBV11-2
TGTGCCAGCAGCTTAGGGGCGGGGCCGCAGTATTTT
CASSLGAGPQYF
>TRBJ2-5|many|-|TRBV7-2
TGTGCCAGCAGCACCCAGGGGGGTAGAGAGACCCAGTACTTC
CASSTQGGRETQYF
>TRBJ2-7|many|-|TRBV6-5
TGTGCCAGCACCCCCCTGGAGTCCTCCTACGAGCAGTACTTC
CASTPLESSYEQYF
>TRBJ2-7|-|-|TRBV4-3
TGCGCCAGCGGTGGACGACAGGGAGGCTACGAGCAGTACTTC
CASGGRQGGYEQYF
>TRBJ2-2|-|TRBD2|TRBV12-3/TRBV12-4
TGTGCCAGCAGTTTAGGGACTAGCGGGAGGACCGGGGAGCTGTTTTTT
CASSLGTSGRTGELFF
>TRBJ2-7|-|-|TRBV6-1
TGTGCCAGCCAGGTTGCCTACGAGCAGTACTTC
CASQVAYEQYF
>TRBJ1-5|many|TRBD1|TRBV28
TGTGCCAGCGGCCCTGACAGGGATAGCAATCAGCCCCAGCATTTT
CASGPDRDSNQPQHF
>TRBJ2-7|-|TRBD1|TRBV19
TGTGCCAGTAGTATATCAGGGACAGGGATCTCCTACGAGCAGTACTTC
CASSISGTGISYEQYF
>TRBJ2-7|many|-|TRBV12-3/TRBV12-4
TGTGCCAGCAGTTTAAAGGGAATGGGGGAGCAGTACTTC
CASSLKGMGEQYF
>TRBJ2-7|many|TRBD1|TRBV7-2
TGTGCCAGCAGCCTAGCCGGGACAGGGCCCACCTACGAGCAGTACTTC
CASSLAGTGPTYEQYF
>TRBJ1-1|many|-|TRBV6-5
TGTGCCAGCAGTTACCCACAGGGTACCAGAGGTTCTGAAGCTTTCTTT
CASSYPQGTRGSEAFF
>TRBJ2-2|many|-|TRBV7-3
TGTGCCAGCAGCTTAAAACCGAACACCGGGGAGCTGTTTTTT
CASSLKPNTGELFF
>TRBJ1-5|many|TRBD1|TRBV6-5
TGTGCCAGCAGGACAGGGGGGGAGGCCCAGCATTTT
CASRTGGEAQHF
>TRBJ2-7|many|-|TRBV29-1
TGCAGCGTTGAAGTAGGATCCTACGAGCAGTACTTC
CSVEVGSYEQYF
>TRBJ2-7|many|TRBD2|TRBV7-2
TGTGCCAGCAGCTTGGGGGGGTTCACCTACGAGCAGTACTTC
CASSLGGFTYEQYF
>TRBJ1-6|many|-|TRBV7-3
TGTGCCAGCAGCTTAACAGGGGCCCCCTATAATTCACCCCTCCACTTT
CASSLTGAPYNSPLHF
>TRBJ1-1|-|-|TRBV20-1
TGCAGTGCTAATATTAACACTGAAGCTTTCTTT
CSANINTEAFF
>TRBJ2-5|many|TRBD2|TRBV4-3
TGCGCCAGCAGCCAAGAACTAGCGGAAGGCGGGACCCAGTACTTC
CASSQELAEGGTQYF